The T cell receptor (beta chain) described here comes from a study of blood T cells in healthy people across ages. This CDR3 is 13 amino acids long. Germline lookup yields CDR1 SGHRS and CDR2 YFSETQ. The germline V and J ends were trimmed by 4 bases and 9 bases, with 16 bases remaining between them. This clonotype was found a few times. A second PCR, run for roughly 7 to 11 cycles, used a sample-barcoded 5' primer plus a J-beta primer mix. TCRdb fed the 5' RACE reads into MiXCR, producing one record per CDR3 protein. The table records about 1.7 million distinct CDR3 sequences, 28% of them present only once.

Sequencing used blood. This chain connects TRBV5-1 to TRBJ1-1, with D tentatively TRBD1 (6 bases). This TCR was recovered from a woman aged 25 to 39 in good health. This CDR3 reads CASSRTENVQAFF. In DNA form, the CDR3 reads TGCGCCAGCAGCAGGACAGAGAACGTACAAGCTTTCTTT.